The rows below give T cell receptor beta chains drawn from one sample of a study of shared clonotypes between healthy human individuals. Here immunoSEQ multiplex PCR was the method, and the copy in TCRdb shows in-frame clones only, minus some. The profile covers fewer than 600,000 clones, with approximately 71% appearing a single time and approximately 12% taken by the ten largest. The sample was PBMCs. Receptors originate from a woman in her 40s in good health. Some clones in this sample may be carry-over from other donors' samples. Both conserved end residues are part of each CDR3. D genes are given only for firm matches. The listing skips clone size in some rows; elsewhere it reads once, few, many or a size class.

CASSLGQSKETQYF	TGCGCCAGCAGCTTGGGACAGAGTAAAGAGACCCAGTACTTC	TRBJ2-5	TRBV5-1	-	-
CASSPIKMGGGFGDTEAFF	TGTGCCAGCAGCCCTATTAAAATGGGTGGTGGCTTTGGAGACACTGAAGCTTTCTTT	TRBJ1-1	TRBV27	-	-
CASSDRHSYEQYF	TGTGCCAGCAGCGACAGACACTCCTACGAGCAGTACTTC	TRBJ2-7	TRBV2	-	-
CASRPGLGAYNEQFF	TGTGCCAGTCGGCCGGGACTAGGGGCCTACAATGAGCAGTTCTTC	TRBJ2-1	TRBV2	-	TRBD2
CAWSRTELVGELFF	TGTGCCTGGAGTCGGACTGAACTTGTCGGGGAGCTGTTTTTT	TRBJ2-2	TRBV30	few	-
CSVGASAYNEQFF	TGCAGCGTTGGTGCTAGCGCGTACAATGAGCAGTTCTTC	TRBJ2-1	TRBV29-1	-	-
CASSANRGLDTEAFF	TGTGCCAGCAGCGCAAACAGGGGCCTGGACACTGAAGCTTTCTTT	TRBJ1-1	TRBV7-3	-	TRBD1
CAWANYRAEAFF	TGTGCCTGGGCTAACTACAGGGCGGAAGCTTTCTTT	TRBJ1-1	TRBV30	-	-
CASSLSGLRHQPQHF	TGTGCCAGCAGCTTATCGGGTTTGCGACATCAGCCCCAGCATTTT	TRBJ1-5	TRBV11-2	-	-
CASSRSGTGANVLTF	TGCGCCAGCAGCAGAAGCGGGACTGGGGCCAACGTCCTGACTTTC	TRBJ2-6	TRBV4-3	-	TRBD2
CASSSTGYSYEQYF	TGTGCCAGCAGCTCCACAGGGTATTCCTACGAGCAGTACTTC	TRBJ2-7	TRBV7-2	many	-
CASSELTGEGGTEAFF	TGTGCCAGCAGTGAATTAACAGGGGAAGGGGGCACTGAAGCTTTCTTT	TRBJ1-1	TRBV6-1	-	TRBD1
CASSLFFGDQPQHF	TGTGCCAGCAGTTTATTTTTTGGTGATCAGCCCCAGCATTTT	TRBJ1-5	TRBV27	-	-
CASSETGTSGEKLFF	TGTGCCAGCAGTGAAACCGGGACATCAGGTGAAAAACTGTTTTTT	TRBJ1-4	TRBV6-4	-	-
CASSLLGPFEAFF	TGTGCCAGCAGCTTATTGGGGCCCTTTGAAGCTTTCTTT	TRBJ1-1	TRBV7-9	-	-
CASSFAGQSYEQYF	TGTGCCAGCAGCTTCGCGGGACAGTCCTACGAGCAGTACTTC	TRBJ2-7	TRBV5-6	-	-
CASGGLAGDNEQFF	TGTGCCAGCGGGGGACTAGCGGGAGACAATGAGCAGTTCTTC	TRBJ2-1	TRBV2	-	TRBD2
CAWSFQGAGEKLFF	TGTGCCTGGAGTTTCCAGGGGGCGGGTGAAAAACTGTTTTTT	TRBJ1-4	TRBV30	-	TRBD1
CASKVRLAPADTQYF	TGTGCCAGCAAAGTCCGGCTAGCCCCAGCGGATACGCAGTATTTT	TRBJ2-3	TRBV27	-	-
CASSPRGTFYEQYF	TGTGCCAGCTCACCACGTGGCACCTTCTACGAGCAGTACTTC	TRBJ2-7	TRBV18	once	-
CSVEDGVSDNEQFF	TGCAGCGTTGAAGACGGGGTCTCAGACAATGAGCAGTTCTTC	TRBJ2-1	TRBV29-1	-	-
CTSSQGPYYGYTF	TGCACCAGCAGCCAAGGACCTTACTATGGCTACACCTTC	TRBJ1-2	TRBV1	-	-
CARSLGQGALGNTEAFF	TGTGCCAGAAGCTTGGGACAGGGGGCGTTGGGGAACACTGAAGCTTTCTTT	TRBJ1-1	TRBV5-3	once	TRBD1
CASSPQGYYEQYF	TGTGCCAGCTCCCCCCAGGGTTATTACGAGCAGTACTTC	TRBJ2-7	TRBV18	-	-
CASSLVEGAGNQPQHF	TGTGCCAGCAGCTTAGTGGAGGGAGCAGGCAATCAGCCCCAGCATTTT	TRBJ1-5	TRBV7-2	-	-
CASSRGAPYLRADTQYF	TGTGCCAGCAGCAGGGGGGCTCCTTATTTAAGGGCAGATACGCAGTATTTT	TRBJ2-3	TRBV7-9	-	-
CASSFGPYEQYF	TGTGCCAGCAGTTTTGGGCCCTACGAGCAGTACTTC	TRBJ2-7	TRBV28	-	-
CASSKTSGYNEQFF	TGTGCCAGCAGCAAGACTAGCGGGTACAATGAGCAGTTCTTC	TRBJ2-1	TRBV5-4	-	TRBD2
CASSPGMWTEAFF	TGTGCCAGCAGCCCTGGGATGTGGACTGAAGCTTTCTTT	TRBJ1-1	TRBV28	-	-
CASSDAGTVSSTIYF	TGTGCCAGCAGTGACGCCGGGACCGTCTCCTCGACCATATATTTT	TRBJ1-3	TRBV6-1	-	-
CASRGTTGRYEQYF	TGTGCCAGCAGGGGGACGACAGGCCGCTACGAGCAGTACTTC	TRBJ2-7	TRBV6-1	-	-
CASSQEATSGDNTGELFF	TGCGCCAGCAGTCAAGAAGCCACTAGCGGGGATAACACCGGGGAGCTGTTTTTT	TRBJ2-2	TRBV4-3	-	TRBD2
CASSIYRDAGELFF	TGTGCCAGCAGCATATACAGGGACGCCGGGGAGCTGTTTTTT	TRBJ2-2	TRBV11-2	-	-
CASSLALRGGGNTIYF	TGTGCCAGCAGCTTAGCTCTTCGGGGAGGTGGAAACACCATATATTTT	TRBJ1-3	TRBV7-2	-	-
CASSLPGLAGISTDTQYF	TGTGCCAGCAGTCTCCCCGGACTAGCGGGTATAAGCACAGATACGCAGTATTTT	TRBJ2-3	TRBV27	-	TRBD2
CASSPDGAKNIQYF	TGTGCCAGCTCACCAGACGGAGCCAAAAACATTCAGTACTTC	TRBJ2-4	TRBV18	-	-
CASSPQGQGGYNEQFF	TGTGCCAGCTCACCACAGGGACAGGGGGGGTACAATGAGCAGTTCTTC	TRBJ2-1	TRBV18	-	TRBD1
CASSLGANSDTQYF	TGCGCCAGCAGCTTAGGTGCTAATTCAGATACGCAGTATTTT	TRBJ2-3	TRBV5-1	-	-
CASSPANTGELFF	TGCGCCAGCAGCCCGGCGAACACCGGGGAGCTGTTTTTT	TRBJ2-2	TRBV5-1	few	-
CASSQSPWRCNQPQHF	TGCGCCAGCAGTCAATCGCCCTGGCGGTGCAATCAGCCCCAGCATTTT	TRBJ1-5	TRBV23-1	-	-
CASSGRSPTNEKLFF	TGTGCCAGTAGCGGCAGGTCCCCTACTAATGAAAAACTGTTTTTT	TRBJ1-4	TRBV19	-	-
CASSLASGQDAKSYEQYF	TGCGCCAGCAGCTTGGCGTCAGGGCAGGATGCCAAGTCCTACGAGCAGTACTTC	TRBJ2-7	TRBV5-1	many	-
CASSEGPGGAYEQYF	TGTGCCAGCAGCGAGGGGCCGGGAGGCGCCTACGAGCAGTACTTC	TRBJ2-7	TRBV5-4	-	TRBD2
CAKDFMGNTEAFF	TGTGCCAAGGACTTTATGGGGAACACTGAAGCTTTCTTT	TRBJ1-1	TRBV7-9	-	-
CAWSVLGLASGALETQYF	TGTGCCTGGAGTGTACTAGGGTTGGCTAGCGGGGCCTTGGAGACCCAGTACTTC	TRBJ2-5	TRBV30	-	TRBD2
CASSASQQTTYGYTF	TGTGCCAGCAGTGCTTCGCAACAGACCACATATGGCTACACCTTC	TRBJ1-2	TRBV6-1	-	-
CASSEHRGGEKLFF	TGTGCCAGCAGCGAACACAGGGGTGGGGAAAAACTGTTTTTT	TRBJ1-4	TRBV2	-	TRBD1
CSVKPGPIIAQSDTQYF	TGCAGCGTGAAGCCGGGCCCGATTATTGCACAATCAGATACGCAGTATTTT	TRBJ2-3	TRBV29-1	-	-
CASSAGTGALGSPLHF	TGTGCCAGCAGCGCCGGGACAGGGGCATTGGGCTCACCCCTCCACTTT	TRBJ1-6	TRBV9	few	TRBD1
CASSGMGNYGYTF	TGCGCCAGCAGTGGTATGGGTAACTATGGCTACACCTTC	TRBJ1-2	TRBV10-2	once	-
CSARGYGYTF	TGCAGTGCTAGAGGTTATGGCTACACCTTC	TRBJ1-2	TRBV20-1	many	-
CASSPEGAREQYF	TGTGCCAGCAGCCCCGAGGGAGCTCGGGAGCAGTACTTC	TRBJ2-7	TRBV5-4	-	-
CAWSRGVVETQYF	TGTGCCTGGAGTCGGGGAGTTGTGGAGACCCAGTACTTC	TRBJ2-5	TRBV30	-	-